The T cell receptor (beta chain) under discussion was sequenced for a study of CD8+CD57+ T cells in acquired aplastic anemia. Genomic DNA provided the template from which TCR beta VDJ and CDR3 profiles were obtained. One entry per CDR3 protein, called by TCRdb with MiXCR from the reads. The repertoire has under 250,000 distinct CDR3 sequences, 30% to 35% of them found once; the top ten carry roughly 1.1%. The germline CDR1 and CDR2 sequences are MGHRA and YSYEKL. The CDR3 contains 19 residues. Trimming cost V 0 bases and J 6 bases; bases outside gene matches: 11. The source is a human donor in good health, serving as a control. J is TRBJ2-1 and V is TRBV4-1; 13 nucleotides align to TRBD2. The sample was sorted CD4+, CD8+, or CD8+CD57+ T cells (not recorded which) from PBMCs. CDR3 DNA: TGCGCCAGCAGCCAAGATCTACTAGCGGGGGGGCGAAACACCAATGAGCAGTTCTTC. Translation gives CASSQDLLAGGRNTNEQFF.